This record covers a single T cell receptor beta chain. What it binds is unknown. Extraction and reverse transcription of RNA yielded cDNA as the sequencing template. The repertoire was sequenced with immunoSEQ multiplex PCR; TCRdb's copy has only in-frame clones and lacks some. In the table there are some 19,000 clones, more than 50% of which are singletons. These data are taken from a study of CD8+ T cells in alopecia areata. Study conclusions and caveats: Sequences from scalp samples also cover resident alphabeta T cells of normal skin.

Germline V CDR1 and CDR2: LNHDA, SQIVND (reference sequence). This CDR3 spans 19 amino acids. V was pared by 5 bases and J by 3 bases, with 13 bases of the junction left unmatched. Alopecia areata patients provided lesional scalp punch biopsies and peripheral blood, both collected for the study. The V gene is TRBV19, the J gene TRBJ2-1; 13 bases are a match to TRBD2. This TCR was recovered from a human donor with alopecia areata. Source: skin, taken at week 0. CDR3 region: CASSLTSGGFVTIYNEQFF. In nucleotides, the CDR3 is TGTGCCAGTAGTCTGACTAGCGGGGGGTTCGTGACAATCTACAATGAGCAGTTCTTC.